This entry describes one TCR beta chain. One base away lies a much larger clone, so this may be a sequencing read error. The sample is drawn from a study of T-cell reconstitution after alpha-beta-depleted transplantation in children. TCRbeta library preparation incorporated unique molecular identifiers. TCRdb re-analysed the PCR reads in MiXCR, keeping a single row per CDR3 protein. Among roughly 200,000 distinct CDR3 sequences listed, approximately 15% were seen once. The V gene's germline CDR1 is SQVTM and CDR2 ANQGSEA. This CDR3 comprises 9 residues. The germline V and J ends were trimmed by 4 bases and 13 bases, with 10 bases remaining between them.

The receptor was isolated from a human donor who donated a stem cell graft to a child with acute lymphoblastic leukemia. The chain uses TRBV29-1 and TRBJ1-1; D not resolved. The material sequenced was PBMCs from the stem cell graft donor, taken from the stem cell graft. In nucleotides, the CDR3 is TGCAGCGTTGGCGATGTCTGTTTCTTT. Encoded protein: CSVGDVCFF.